This T cell receptor (beta chain) was captured in a study of cytomegalovirus exposure and HLA in healthy donors. Germline loops: CDR1 GTSNPN, CDR2 SVGIG (reference sequence). The CDR3 spans 18 residues. Trimming pared 2 bases from V and 4 bases from J, leaving 23 bases between. Primers: 60 Vbeta forward and 13 Jbeta reverse. Generated by immunoSEQ multiplex PCR, the TCRdb table keeps only in-frame clones and is missing some. The sample holds some 130,000 clones, 70% to 85% seen once. The chain has TRBV30 and TRBJ2-2; possibly TRBD2 for D (6 bases). The sequenced sample consisted of PBMCs. This TCR was recovered from a male donor in good health and CMV-seropositive. The DNA of the CDR3 is TGTGCCTGGAGTCCTATTGGCGGGGCATGGGTTAGCACCGGGGAGCTGTTTTTT. It specifies CAWSPIGGAWVSTGELFF.